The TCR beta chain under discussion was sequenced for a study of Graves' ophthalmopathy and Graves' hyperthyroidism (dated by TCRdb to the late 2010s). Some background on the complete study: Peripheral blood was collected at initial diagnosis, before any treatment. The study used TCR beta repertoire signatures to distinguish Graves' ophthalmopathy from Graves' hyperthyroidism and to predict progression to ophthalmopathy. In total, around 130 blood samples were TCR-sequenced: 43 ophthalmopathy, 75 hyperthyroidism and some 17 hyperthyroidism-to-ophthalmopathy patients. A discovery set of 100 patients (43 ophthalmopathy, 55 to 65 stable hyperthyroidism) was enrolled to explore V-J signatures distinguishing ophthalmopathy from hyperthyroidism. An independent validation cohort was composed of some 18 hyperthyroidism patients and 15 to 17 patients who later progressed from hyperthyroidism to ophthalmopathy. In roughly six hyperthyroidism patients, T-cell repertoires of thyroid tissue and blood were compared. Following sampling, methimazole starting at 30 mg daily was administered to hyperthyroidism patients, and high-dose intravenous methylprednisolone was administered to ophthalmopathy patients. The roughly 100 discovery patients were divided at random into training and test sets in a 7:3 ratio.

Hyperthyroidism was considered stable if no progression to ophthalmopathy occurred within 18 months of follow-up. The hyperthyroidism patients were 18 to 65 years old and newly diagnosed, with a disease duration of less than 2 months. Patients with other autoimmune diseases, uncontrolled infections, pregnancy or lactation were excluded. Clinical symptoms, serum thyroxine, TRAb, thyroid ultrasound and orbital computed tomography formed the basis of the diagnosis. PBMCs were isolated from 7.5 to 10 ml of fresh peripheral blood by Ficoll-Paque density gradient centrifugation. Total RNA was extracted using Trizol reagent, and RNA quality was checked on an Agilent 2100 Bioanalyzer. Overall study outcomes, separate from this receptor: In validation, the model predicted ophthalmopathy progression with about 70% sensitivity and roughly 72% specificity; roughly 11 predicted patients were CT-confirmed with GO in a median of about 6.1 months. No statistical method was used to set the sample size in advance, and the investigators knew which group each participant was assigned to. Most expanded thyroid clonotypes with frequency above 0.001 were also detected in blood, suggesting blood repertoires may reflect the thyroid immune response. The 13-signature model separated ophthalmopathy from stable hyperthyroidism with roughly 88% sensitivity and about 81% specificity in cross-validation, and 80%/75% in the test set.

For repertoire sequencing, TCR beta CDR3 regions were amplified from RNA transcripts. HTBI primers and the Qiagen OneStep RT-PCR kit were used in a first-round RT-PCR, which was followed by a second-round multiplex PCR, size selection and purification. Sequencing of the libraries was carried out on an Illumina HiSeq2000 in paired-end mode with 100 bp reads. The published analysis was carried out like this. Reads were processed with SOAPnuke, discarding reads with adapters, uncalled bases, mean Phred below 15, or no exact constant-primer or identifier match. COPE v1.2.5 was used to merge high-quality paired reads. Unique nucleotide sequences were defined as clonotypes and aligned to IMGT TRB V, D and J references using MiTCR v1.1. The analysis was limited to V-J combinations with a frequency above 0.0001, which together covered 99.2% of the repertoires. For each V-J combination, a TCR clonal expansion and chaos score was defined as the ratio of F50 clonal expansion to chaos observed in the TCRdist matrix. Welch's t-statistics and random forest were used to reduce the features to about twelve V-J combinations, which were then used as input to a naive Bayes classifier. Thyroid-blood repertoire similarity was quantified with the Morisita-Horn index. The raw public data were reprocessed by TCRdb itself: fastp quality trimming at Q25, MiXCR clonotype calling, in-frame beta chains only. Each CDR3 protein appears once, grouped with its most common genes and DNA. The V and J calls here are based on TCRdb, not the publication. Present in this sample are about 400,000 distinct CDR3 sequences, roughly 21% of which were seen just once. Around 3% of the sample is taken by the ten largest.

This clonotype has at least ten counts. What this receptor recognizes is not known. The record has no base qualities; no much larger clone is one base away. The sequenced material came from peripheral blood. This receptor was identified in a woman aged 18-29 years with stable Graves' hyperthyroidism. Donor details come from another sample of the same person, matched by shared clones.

The nucleotide sequence is given as TGTGCCAGCAGTTACTTTACAGCGAGCTCTGGAAACACCATATATTTT. The resulting protein is CASSYFTASSGNTIYF. The chain uses TRBV6-5 and TRBJ1-3, with the D gene uncertain. Inclusive of the bounding cysteine and phenylalanine, the CDR3 is 16 residues long. Kept here is only the CDR3 DNA, which spans 48 bases and is read in frame from base 1. V is clipped by 1 base and J by 0 bases, and the sequence between their germline boundaries is 10 bases long. CDR1 and CDR2 (MNHEY, SVGAGI) derive from the germline V gene.